This T cell receptor (beta chain) was sequenced during a study of cytotoxic CD8 clonotypes in ibrutinib-treated CLL. A word on this clone: The antigen is unknown.

V lost 1 base, J lost 0 bases, and 4 bases stayed unmatched. This CDR3 has 17 residues. Germline CDR1 reads SGHRS; CDR2 reads YFSETQ. TCRdb keeps only in-frame clones here, not all; method: immunoSEQ multiplex PCR. The repertoire holds about 140,000 clones, with more than 70% as singletons. Study-level points and caveats: Clonality was higher at ibrutinib response and returned toward baseline at progression. In comparison with age-matched healthy donors, baseline clonality was higher and tracked circulating CD8+ T-cell counts.

The sequences come from PBMCs, collected after 36 months of ibrutinib treatment. The rearrangement links TRBV5-1 to TRBJ2-6, with TRBD1 matching 7 bases. The TCR originated in a human donor with chronic lymphocytic leukemia. CDR3 bases: TGCGCCAGCAGCTTGTGGGGACAGACCTCTGGGGCCAACGTCCTGACTTTC. The encoded protein is CASSLWGQTSGANVLTF.